This T cell receptor beta chain was captured in a study of cytomegalovirus exposure and HLA in healthy donors. About the research overall: Early on, a data release was issued that held about 85 million unique TCRs from HLA-typed donors. Study-level points and caveats: Further analysis, carried out later, found HLA-associated TCR beta chains more clonally expanded than equally common other chains. A previous analysis found most TCR beta V segments productive roughly 90% or roughly 30% of the time.

The PCR used 60 Vbeta and 13 Jbeta primers. The assay was immunoSEQ multiplex PCR, and TCRdb's table has in-frame clones only and misses some. The table has roughly 90,000 clones, roughly 82% seen once. Per germline, CDR1 MNHEY and CDR2 SVGAGI. This CDR3 spans 12 amino acids. About this clone itself: The antigen is not known.

The specimen was PBMCs. The V call is TRBV6-5, the J call TRBJ1-2, with D hard to call. The TCR comes from a man aged 30 to 39 in good health and CMV-seropositive. CDR3 residues: CSAGPSGDGYTF. The CDR3 coding sequence is TGTTCTGCCGGGCCAAGCGGCGATGGCTACACCTTC.